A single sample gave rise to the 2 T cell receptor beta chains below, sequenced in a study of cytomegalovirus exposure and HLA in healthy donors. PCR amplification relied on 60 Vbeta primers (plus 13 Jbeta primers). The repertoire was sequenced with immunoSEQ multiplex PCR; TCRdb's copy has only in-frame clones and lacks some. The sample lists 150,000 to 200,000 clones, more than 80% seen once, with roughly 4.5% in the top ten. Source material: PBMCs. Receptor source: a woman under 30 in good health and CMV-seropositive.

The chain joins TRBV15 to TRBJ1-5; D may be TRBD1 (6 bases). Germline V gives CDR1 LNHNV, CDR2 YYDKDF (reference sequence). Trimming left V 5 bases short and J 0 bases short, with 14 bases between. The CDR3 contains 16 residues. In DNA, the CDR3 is TGTGCCACCAGCCCGCGTGGGGGCTATAGCAATCAGCCCCAGCATTTT. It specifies CATSPRGGYSNQPQHF.

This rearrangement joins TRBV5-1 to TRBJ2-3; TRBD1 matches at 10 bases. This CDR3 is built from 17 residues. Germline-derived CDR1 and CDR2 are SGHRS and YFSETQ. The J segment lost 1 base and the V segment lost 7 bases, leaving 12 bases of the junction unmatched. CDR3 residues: CASRGPWGQGRTDTQYF. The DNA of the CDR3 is TGCGCCAGCCGCGGACCTTGGGGACAGGGGCGCACAGATACGCAGTATTTT.